The rows below give T cell receptor beta chains drawn from one sample of a study of T cell responses to AZD1222 COVID-19 vaccine. Produced via immunoSEQ multiplex PCR; TCRdb's table is partial and in-frame only. The sample yields approximately 100,000 clones, around 90% seen once. The sequencing here drew on peripheral blood, taken on day 0 of AZD1222 vaccination. Source of these receptors: an adult in good health. Each CDR3 is given with its conserved first and last residue. D genes are given only for firm matches. Not all rows give a size; the values are once, few, many and, for expanded clones, a class.

v_gene	len	abundance	d_gene	j_gene	CDR3nt	CDR3aa
TRBV11-2	14	NA	NA	TRBJ1-6	TGTGCCAGCTCGGGGAGCTCCTATAATTCACCCCTCCACTTT	CASSGSSYNSPLHF
TRBV19	17	NA	TRBD2	TRBJ2-2	TGTGCCAGTAGTCCCCGGGTAGCGGGCCCGAACACCGGGGAGCTGTTTTTT	CASSPRVAGPNTGELFF
TRBV29-1	14	NA	TRBD2	TRBJ2-5	TGCAGCGCTGCGGGGAGGGTCCGCCAAGAGACCCAGTACTTC	CSAAGRVRQETQYF
TRBV19	12	NA	NA	TRBJ2-2	TGTGCCAGTTGCTTTTCCCCCGGGGAGCTGTTTTTT	CASCFSPGELFF
TRBV20-1	11	NA	NA	TRBJ1-2	TGCAGTGCTAGTAAGGACTATGGCTACACCTTC	CSASKDYGYTF
TRBV19	15	NA	NA	TRBJ2-6	TGTGCCAGTTTGAGGGGAACTCCTGGGGCCAACGTCCTGACTTTC	CASLRGTPGANVLTF
TRBV9	12	NA	NA	TRBJ1-2	TGTGCCAGCAGCTTCACTCCCTATGGCTACACCTTC	CASSFTPYGYTF
TRBV7-3	14	NA	NA	TRBJ2-7	TGTGCCAGCACCCTTCCTCCAGAGACTTACGAGCAGTACTTC	CASTLPPETYEQYF
TRBV5-1	15	NA	TRBD1	TRBJ1-3	TGCGCCAGCAGCCATCAGGGGGCCATGGGAAACACCATATATTTT	CASSHQGAMGNTIYF
TRBV19	16	few	TRBD1	TRBJ2-7	TGTGCCAGTAGTATAGAGTTAGGACAGGTCGGCTACGAGCAGTACTTC	CASSIELGQVGYEQYF
TRBV6-2/TRBV6-3	13	NA	NA	TRBJ1-4	TGTGCCAGCAGTGCGCAAACCGGTGAAAAACTGTTTTTT	CASSAQTGEKLFF
TRBV18	15	NA	NA	TRBJ2-3	TGTGCCAGCCCAACGGACCCGCTAGACACAGATACGCAGTATTTT	CASPTDPLDTDTQYF
TRBV4-2	15	NA	NA	TRBJ2-2	TGTGCCAGCAGCCACGGCAGGGGGAACACCGGGGAGCTGTTTTTT	CASSHGRGNTGELFF
TRBV27	15	NA	TRBD2	TRBJ2-2	TGTGCCAGCAGAGGACTAGCGGCGAACACCGGGGAGCTGTTTTTT	CASRGLAANTGELFF
TRBV5-5	15	NA	NA	TRBJ2-7	TGTGCCAGCAGCTTGGGATCTAGCTCCCCGGGCGAGCAGTACTTC	CASSLGSSSPGEQYF
TRBV15	17	NA	TRBD1	TRBJ1-1	TGTGCCACCAGCAGAGATCCTACCGGGACAGGGGACACTGAAGCTTTCTTT	CATSRDPTGTGDTEAFF
TRBV5-1	13	NA	NA	TRBJ1-3	TGCGCCAGCAGCTTGGGATCCGGAAACACCATATATTTT	CASSLGSGNTIYF
TRBV5-6	14	NA	NA	TRBJ1-5	TGTGCCAGCAGCCCACAGGGAGAGGGTCAGCCCCAGCATTTT	CASSPQGEGQPQHF
TRBV4-1	13	NA	NA	TRBJ1-4	TGCGCCAGCAGCCAAGGACTCAGTGAAAAACTGTTTTTT	CASSQGLSEKLFF
TRBV3-1/TRBV3-2	14	NA	TRBD1	TRBJ1-1	TGTGCCAGCAGCGCACAGGGGCAGAACACTGAAGCTTTCTTT	CASSAQGQNTEAFF
TRBV30	13	NA	NA	TRBJ1-5	TGTGCCTGGAGCGGGGGGGACAATCAGCCCCAGCATTTT	CAWSGGDNQPQHF
TRBV21-1	18	NA	NA	TRBJ1-6	TGTGCCAGCAGTAGCCGGGACAGGGGGAGCTCCTATAATTCACCCCTCCACTTT	CASSSRDRGSSYNSPLHF
TRBV4-2	16	NA	TRBD2	TRBJ2-1	TGTGCCAGCAGCCAAGAGCCGACTAGCGGGAGGGCCCGAAGCGTCTTC	CASSQEPTSGRARSVF
TRBV18	18	NA	TRBD2	TRBJ2-4	TGTGCCAGCTTCGCTAAATCGGGTAGCGGGAGGAGCGAAAACATTCAGTACTTC	CASFAKSGSGRSENIQYF
TRBV5-5	15	NA	NA	TRBJ1-2	TGTGCCAGCAGCTTGGCGGCAGAGATACTCTATGGCTACACCTTC	CASSLAAEILYGYTF
TRBV2	14	NA	TRBD1	TRBJ1-5	TGTGCCAGCAGTCCGGGACAGGGAAATCAGCCCCAGCATTTT	CASSPGQGNQPQHF
TRBV6-5	16	NA	TRBD1	TRBJ1-1	TGTGCCAGCAGTTTCGCCACCGGGACAGGGGTCGCTGAAGCTTTCTTT	CASSFATGTGVAEAFF
TRBV9	15	NA	NA	TRBJ2-7	TGTGCCAGCAGCGCTAGCGGACAGGGAGGTAACGAGCAGTACTTC	CASSASGQGGNEQYF
TRBV6-5	15	NA	TRBD1	TRBJ1-2	TGTGCCACCAGTAGTGCGGGACAGGGGGCGGTTGGCTACACCTTC	CATSSAGQGAVGYTF
TRBV19	15	NA	TRBD1	TRBJ1-4	TGTGCCAGTAGTATCCGGACAGGGGGAGGTGAAAAACTGTTTTTT	CASSIRTGGGEKLFF
TRBV6-5	14	NA	TRBD1	TRBJ1-2	TGTGCCAGCAGTTACCCGACAGGGATCTATGGCTACACCTTC	CASSYPTGIYGYTF
TRBV3-1/TRBV3-2	14	few	NA	TRBJ2-7	TGTGCCAGCAGCCAACTGACAGGATCCTACGAGCAGTACTTC	CASSQLTGSYEQYF
TRBV21-1	13	NA	NA	TRBJ2-7	TGTGCCAGCAGGGAGAGGCTTTTCTACGAGCAGTACTTC	CASRERLFYEQYF
TRBV12-3/TRBV12-4	13	NA	NA	TRBJ1-6	TGTGCCAGCATGGGGATTCCTAATTCACCCCTCCACTTT	CASMGIPNSPLHF
TRBV6-5	13	NA	TRBD1	TRBJ1-2	TGTGCCAGCAGGCGACAGGGGGCCTATGGCTACACCTTC	CASRRQGAYGYTF
TRBV18	16	NA	NA	TRBJ1-1	TGTGCCAGCTCACCGGCTTTGTGGGGCTGGGACACTGAAGCTTTCTTT	CASSPALWGWDTEAFF
TRBV3-1/TRBV3-2	17	NA	NA	TRBJ1-1	TGTGCCAGCAGCCGCGACCGGGACAATCTCGGGGGGACTGAAGCTTTCTTT	CASSRDRDNLGGTEAFF
TRBV7-9	16	NA	TRBD2	TRBJ2-3	TGTGCCAGCAGCTTAAGCTTTGCGGGAGTCACAGATACGCAGTATTTT	CASSLSFAGVTDTQYF
TRBV13	15	NA	NA	TRBJ2-3	TGTGCCAGCAGAGTGGGGGGGCAGAGCACAGATACGCAGTATTTT	CASRVGGQSTDTQYF
TRBV7-2	14	NA	NA	TRBJ2-3	TGTGCCAGCAGCTTGGGGTGGGGCACAGATACGCAGTATTTT	CASSLGWGTDTQYF
TRBV12-5	15	NA	TRBD2	TRBJ2-1	TGTGCTAGTGAGGAAGGGACTAGCGGGAAGGGTGAGCAGTTCTTC	CASEEGTSGKGEQFF
TRBV4-3	15	NA	TRBD1	TRBJ1-4	TGCGCCAGCAGTTCTCCGGGACAGGGTAATGAAAAACTGTTTTTT	CASSSPGQGNEKLFF
TRBV27	13	NA	NA	TRBJ1-3	TGTGCCAGCAGTCGATCCGGCGGAAACACCATATATTTT	CASSRSGGNTIYF
TRBV3-1/TRBV3-2	16	NA	TRBD2	TRBJ2-7	TGTGCCAGCAGCCCGGGACTAGCTGCTATAATCAACGAGCAGTACTTC	CASSPGLAAIINEQYF
TRBV28	12	NA	NA	TRBJ1-2	TGTGCCAGCAGTTTAAAGCAGGAAGGCTACACCTTC	CASSLKQEGYTF
TRBV6-2/TRBV6-3	11	NA	NA	TRBJ2-1	TGTGCCAGCAGCACCCCGGGGGAGCAGTTCTTC	CASSTPGEQFF
TRBV12-3/TRBV12-4	13	NA	NA	TRBJ1-2	TGTGCCAGCAGTTCGGAAGTACCATATGGCTACACCTTC	CASSSEVPYGYTF